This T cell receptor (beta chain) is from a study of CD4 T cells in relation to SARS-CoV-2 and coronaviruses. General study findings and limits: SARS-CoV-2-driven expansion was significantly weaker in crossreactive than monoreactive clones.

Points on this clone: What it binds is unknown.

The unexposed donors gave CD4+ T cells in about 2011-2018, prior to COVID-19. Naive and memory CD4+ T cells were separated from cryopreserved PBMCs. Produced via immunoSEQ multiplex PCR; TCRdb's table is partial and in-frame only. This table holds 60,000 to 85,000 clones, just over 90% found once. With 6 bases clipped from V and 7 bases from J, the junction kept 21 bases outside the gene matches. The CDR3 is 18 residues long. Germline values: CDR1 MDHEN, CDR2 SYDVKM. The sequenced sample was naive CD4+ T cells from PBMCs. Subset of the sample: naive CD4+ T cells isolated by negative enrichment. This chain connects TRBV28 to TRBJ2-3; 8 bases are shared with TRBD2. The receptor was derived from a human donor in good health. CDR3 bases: TGTGCCAGCAGGCGCCTTTGGACAGCGCCGGGGGGGCGGCATACGCAGTATTTT. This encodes CASRRLWTAPGGRHTQYF. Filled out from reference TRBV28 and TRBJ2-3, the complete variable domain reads DVKVTQSSRYLVKRTGEKVFLECVQDMDHENMFWYRQDPGLGLRLIYFSYDVKMKEKGDIPEGYSVSREKKERFSLILESASTNQTSMYLCASRRLWTAPGGRHTQYFGPGTRLTVL.